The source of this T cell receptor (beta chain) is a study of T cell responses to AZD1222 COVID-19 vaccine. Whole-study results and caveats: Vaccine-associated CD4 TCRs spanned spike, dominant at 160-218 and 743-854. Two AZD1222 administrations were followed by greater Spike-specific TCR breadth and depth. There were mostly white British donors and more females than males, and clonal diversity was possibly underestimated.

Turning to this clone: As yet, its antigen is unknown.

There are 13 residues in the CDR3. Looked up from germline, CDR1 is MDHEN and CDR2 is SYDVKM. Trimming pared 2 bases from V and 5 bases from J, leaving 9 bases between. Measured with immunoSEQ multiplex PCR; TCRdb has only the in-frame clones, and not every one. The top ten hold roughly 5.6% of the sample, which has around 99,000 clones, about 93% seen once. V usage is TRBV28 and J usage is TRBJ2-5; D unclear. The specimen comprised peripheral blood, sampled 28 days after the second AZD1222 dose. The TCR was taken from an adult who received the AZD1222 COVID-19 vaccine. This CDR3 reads CASSLNPRETQYF. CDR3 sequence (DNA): TGTGCCAGCAGTTTAAACCCACGGGAGACCCAGTACTTC.